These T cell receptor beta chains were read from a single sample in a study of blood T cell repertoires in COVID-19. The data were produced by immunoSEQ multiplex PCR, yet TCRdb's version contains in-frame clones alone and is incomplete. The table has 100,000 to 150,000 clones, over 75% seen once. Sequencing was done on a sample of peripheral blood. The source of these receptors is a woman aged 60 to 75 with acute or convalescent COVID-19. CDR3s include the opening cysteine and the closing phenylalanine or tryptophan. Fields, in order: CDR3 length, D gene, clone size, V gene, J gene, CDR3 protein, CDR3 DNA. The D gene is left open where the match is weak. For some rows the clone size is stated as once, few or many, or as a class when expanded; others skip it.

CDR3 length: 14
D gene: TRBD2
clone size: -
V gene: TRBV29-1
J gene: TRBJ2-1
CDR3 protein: CSVLKGTSADEQFF
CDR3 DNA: TGCAGCGTTTTAAAAGGGACTAGCGCCGATGAGCAGTTCTTC

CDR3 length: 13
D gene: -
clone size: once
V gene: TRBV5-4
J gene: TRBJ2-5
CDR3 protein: CASSLAVVETQYF
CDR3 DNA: TGTGCCAGCAGCTTGGCAGTGGTGGAGACCCAGTACTTC

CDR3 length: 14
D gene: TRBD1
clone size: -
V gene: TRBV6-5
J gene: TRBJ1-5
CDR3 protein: CASSPTGLNQPQHF
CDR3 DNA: TGTGCCAGCAGCCCGACAGGGTTGAATCAGCCCCAGCATTTT

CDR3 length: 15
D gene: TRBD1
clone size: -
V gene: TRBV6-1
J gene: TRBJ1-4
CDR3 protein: CASSEEGRGPEKLFF
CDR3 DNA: TGTGCCAGCAGTGAAGAGGGCAGGGGGCCAGAAAAACTGTTTTTT

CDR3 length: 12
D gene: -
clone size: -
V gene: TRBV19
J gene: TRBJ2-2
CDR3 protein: CASSVLAGELFF
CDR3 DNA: TGTGCCAGTAGTGTGCTAGCCGGGGAGCTGTTTTTT

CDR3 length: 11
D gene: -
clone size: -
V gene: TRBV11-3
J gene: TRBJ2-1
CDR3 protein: CASSLSGEQFF
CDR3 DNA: TGTGCCAGCAGCTTAAGCGGGGAGCAGTTCTTC

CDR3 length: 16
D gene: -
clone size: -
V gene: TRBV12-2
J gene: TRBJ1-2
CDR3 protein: CARPPRLRGGNGGYTF
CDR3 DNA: TGTGCAAGACCCCCAAGGCTACGGGGTGGAAATGGGGGCTACACCTTC

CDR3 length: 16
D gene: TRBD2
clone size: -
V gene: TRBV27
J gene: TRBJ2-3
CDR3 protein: CASSGRLAGYTDTQYF
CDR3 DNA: TGTGCCAGCAGTGGACGACTAGCGGGGTACACAGATACGCAGTATTTT

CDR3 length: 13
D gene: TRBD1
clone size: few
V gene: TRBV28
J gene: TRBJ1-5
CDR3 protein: CASSDRAGQPQHF
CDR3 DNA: TGTGCCAGCAGTGACAGGGCGGGTCAGCCCCAGCATTTT

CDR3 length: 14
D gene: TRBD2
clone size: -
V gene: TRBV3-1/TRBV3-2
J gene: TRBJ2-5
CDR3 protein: CASSPGLADRTQYF
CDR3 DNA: TGTGCCAGCAGCCCGGGACTAGCGGATCGGACCCAGTACTTC

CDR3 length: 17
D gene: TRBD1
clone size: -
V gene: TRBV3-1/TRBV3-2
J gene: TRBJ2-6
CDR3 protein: CASSQRTGGSGANVLTF
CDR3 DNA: TGTGCCAGCAGCCAACGAACAGGGGGCTCTGGGGCCAACGTCCTGACTTTC

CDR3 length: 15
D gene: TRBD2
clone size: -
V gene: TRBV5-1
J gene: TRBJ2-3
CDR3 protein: CASSLASGSTDTQYF
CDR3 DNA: TGCGCCAGCAGCTTGGCTAGCGGGAGCACAGATACGCAGTATTTT

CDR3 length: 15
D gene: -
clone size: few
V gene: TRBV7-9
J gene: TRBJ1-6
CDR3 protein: CASSPGSSYNSPLHF
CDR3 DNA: TGTGCCAGCAGCCCCGGGAGCTCCTATAATTCACCCCTCCACTTT

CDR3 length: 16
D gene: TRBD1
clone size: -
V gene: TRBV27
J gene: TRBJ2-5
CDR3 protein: CASSLSRDSLQETQYF
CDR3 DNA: TGTGCCAGCAGTTTATCCCGGGACAGCCTCCAAGAGACCCAGTACTTC

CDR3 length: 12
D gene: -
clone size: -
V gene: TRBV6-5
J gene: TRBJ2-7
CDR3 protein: CASRQGSYEQYF
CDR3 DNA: TGTGCCAGCAGGCAGGGTAGTTACGAGCAGTACTTC

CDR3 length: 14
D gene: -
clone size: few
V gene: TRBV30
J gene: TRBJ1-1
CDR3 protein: CAWSGTAWNTEAFF
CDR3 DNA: TGTGCCTGGAGTGGGACAGCTTGGAACACTGAAGCTTTCTTT

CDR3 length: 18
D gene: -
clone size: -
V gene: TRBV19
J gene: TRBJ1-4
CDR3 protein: CASSGARGRGSTNEKLFF
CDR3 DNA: TGTGCCAGTAGCGGCGCCAGGGGTAGGGGTTCAACTAATGAAAAACTGTTTTTT

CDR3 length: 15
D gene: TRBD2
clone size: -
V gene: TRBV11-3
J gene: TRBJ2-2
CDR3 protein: CASSLLAGGTGELFF
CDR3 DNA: TGTGCCAGCAGCTTGCTAGCGGGAGGGACCGGGGAGCTGTTTTTT

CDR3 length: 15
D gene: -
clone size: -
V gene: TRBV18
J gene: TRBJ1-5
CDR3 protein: CASSQRGGTGQPQHF
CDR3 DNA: TGTGCCAGCTCCCAAAGGGGGGGTACGGGACAGCCCCAGCATTTT